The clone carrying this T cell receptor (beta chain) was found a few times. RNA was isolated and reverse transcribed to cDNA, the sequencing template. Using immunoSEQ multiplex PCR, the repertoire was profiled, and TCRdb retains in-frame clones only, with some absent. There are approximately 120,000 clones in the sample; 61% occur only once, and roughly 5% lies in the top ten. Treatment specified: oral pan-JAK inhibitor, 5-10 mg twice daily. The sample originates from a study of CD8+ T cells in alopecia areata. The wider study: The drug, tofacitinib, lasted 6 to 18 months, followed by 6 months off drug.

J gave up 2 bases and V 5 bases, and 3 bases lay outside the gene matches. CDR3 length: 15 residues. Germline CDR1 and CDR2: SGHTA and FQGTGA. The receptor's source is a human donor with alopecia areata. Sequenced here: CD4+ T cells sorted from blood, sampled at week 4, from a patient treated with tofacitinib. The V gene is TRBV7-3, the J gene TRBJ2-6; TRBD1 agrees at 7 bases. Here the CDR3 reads CASSVDRAGANVLTF. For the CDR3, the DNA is TGTGCCAGCAGCGTAGACAGGGCTGGGGCCAACGTCCTGACTTTC.